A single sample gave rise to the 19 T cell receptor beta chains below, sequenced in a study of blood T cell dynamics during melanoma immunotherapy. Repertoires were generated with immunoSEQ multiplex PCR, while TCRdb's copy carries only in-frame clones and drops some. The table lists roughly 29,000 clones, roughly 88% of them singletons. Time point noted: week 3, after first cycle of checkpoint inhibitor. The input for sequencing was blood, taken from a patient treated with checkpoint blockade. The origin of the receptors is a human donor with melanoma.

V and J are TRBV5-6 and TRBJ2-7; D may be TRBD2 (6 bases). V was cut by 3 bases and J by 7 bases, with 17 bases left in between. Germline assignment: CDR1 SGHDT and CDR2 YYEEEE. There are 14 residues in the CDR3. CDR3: CASSWGDGTWEQYF. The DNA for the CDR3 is TGTGCCAGCAGCTGGGGGGACGGAACGTGGGAGCAGTACTTC.

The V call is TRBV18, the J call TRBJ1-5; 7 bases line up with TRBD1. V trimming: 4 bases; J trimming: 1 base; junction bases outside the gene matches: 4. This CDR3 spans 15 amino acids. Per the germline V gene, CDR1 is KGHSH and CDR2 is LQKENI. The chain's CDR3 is CASSRNRGSNQPQHF. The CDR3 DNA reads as TGTGCCAGCTCACGAAACAGGGGCAGCAATCAGCCCCAGCATTTT.

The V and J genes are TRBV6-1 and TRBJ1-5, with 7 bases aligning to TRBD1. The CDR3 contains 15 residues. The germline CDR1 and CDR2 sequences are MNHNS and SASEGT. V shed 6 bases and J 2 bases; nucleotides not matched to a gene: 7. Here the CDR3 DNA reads TGTGCCAGCAGAAGAACAGGGGTTGGCAATCAGCCCCAGCATTTT. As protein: CASRRTGVGNQPQHF.

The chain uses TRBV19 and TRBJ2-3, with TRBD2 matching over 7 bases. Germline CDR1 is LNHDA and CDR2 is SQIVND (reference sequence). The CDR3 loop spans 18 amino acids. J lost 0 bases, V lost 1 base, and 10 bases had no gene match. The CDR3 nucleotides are TGTGCCAGTAGTATAGGCGCAACTAGCGACTCTAGCACAGATACGCAGTATTTT. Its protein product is CASSIGATSDSSTDTQYF. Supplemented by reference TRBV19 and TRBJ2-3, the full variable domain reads DGGITQSPKYLFRKEGQNVTLSCEQNLNHDAMYWYRQDPGQGLRLIYYSQIVNDFQKGDIAEGYSVSREKKESFPLTVTSAQKNPTAFYLCASSIGATSDSSTDTQYFGPGTRLTVL.

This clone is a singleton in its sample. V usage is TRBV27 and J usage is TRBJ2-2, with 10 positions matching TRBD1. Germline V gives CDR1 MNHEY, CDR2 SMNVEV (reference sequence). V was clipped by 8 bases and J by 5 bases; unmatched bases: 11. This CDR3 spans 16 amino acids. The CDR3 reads CASGFSTGGATGELFF. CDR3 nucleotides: TGTGCCAGCGGATTCTCGACAGGGGGCGCGACCGGGGAGCTGTTTTTT.

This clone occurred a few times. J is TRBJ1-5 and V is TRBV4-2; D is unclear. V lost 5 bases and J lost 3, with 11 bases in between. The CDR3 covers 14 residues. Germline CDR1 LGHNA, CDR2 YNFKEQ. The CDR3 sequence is CASSYRVSNQPQHF. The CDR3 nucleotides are TGTGCCAGCAGCTACCGGGTCTCCAATCAGCCCCAGCATTTT.

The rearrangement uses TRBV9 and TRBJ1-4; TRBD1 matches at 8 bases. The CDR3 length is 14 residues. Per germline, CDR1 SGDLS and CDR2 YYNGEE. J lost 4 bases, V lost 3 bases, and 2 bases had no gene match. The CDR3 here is CASSETGVNEKLFF. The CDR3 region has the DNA TGTGCCAGCAGCGAGACAGGGGTTAATGAAAAACTGTTTTTT.

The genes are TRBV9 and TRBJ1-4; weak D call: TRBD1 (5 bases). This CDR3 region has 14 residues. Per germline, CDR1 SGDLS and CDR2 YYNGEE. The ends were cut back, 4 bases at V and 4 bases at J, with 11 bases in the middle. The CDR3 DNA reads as TGTGCCAGCAGCCCCTCCCAGGGTAATGAAAAACTGTTTTTT. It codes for CASSPSQGNEKLFF.

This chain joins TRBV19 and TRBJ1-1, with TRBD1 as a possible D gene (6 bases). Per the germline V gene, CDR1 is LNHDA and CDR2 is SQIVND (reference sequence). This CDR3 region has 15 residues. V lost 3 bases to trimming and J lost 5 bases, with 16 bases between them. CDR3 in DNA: TGTGCCAGTAGTATGTCGGGCAGGGGAAGAACTGAAGCTTTCTTT. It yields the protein CASSMSGRGRTEAFF.

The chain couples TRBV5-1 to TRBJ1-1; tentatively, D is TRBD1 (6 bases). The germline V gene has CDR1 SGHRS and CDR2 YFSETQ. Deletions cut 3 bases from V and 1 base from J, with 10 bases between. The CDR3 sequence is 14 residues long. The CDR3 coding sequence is TGCGCCAGCAGCTCCAGGGGACAGAACACTGAAGCTTTCTTT. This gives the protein CASSSRGQNTEAFF. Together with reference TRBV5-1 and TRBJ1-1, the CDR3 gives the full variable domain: KAGVTQTPRYLIKTRGQQVTLSCSPISGHRSVSWYQQTPGQGLQFLFEYFSETQRNKGNFPGRFSGRQFSNSRSEMNVSTLELGDSALYLCASSSRGQNTEAFFGQGTRLTVV.

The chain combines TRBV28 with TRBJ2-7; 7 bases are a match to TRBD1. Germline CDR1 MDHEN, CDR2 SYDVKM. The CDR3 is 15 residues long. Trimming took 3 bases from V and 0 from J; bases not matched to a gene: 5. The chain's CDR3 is CASSFIRQGSYEQYF. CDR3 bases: TGTGCCAGCAGTTTTATCAGACAGGGCTCCTACGAGCAGTACTTC.

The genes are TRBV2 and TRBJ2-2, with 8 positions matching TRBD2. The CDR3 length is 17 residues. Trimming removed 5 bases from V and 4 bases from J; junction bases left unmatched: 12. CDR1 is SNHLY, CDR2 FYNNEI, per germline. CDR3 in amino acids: CASSRIVAGLGTGELFF. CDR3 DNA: TGTGCCAGCAGTCGTATAGTAGCGGGACTCGGCACCGGGGAGCTGTTTTTT.

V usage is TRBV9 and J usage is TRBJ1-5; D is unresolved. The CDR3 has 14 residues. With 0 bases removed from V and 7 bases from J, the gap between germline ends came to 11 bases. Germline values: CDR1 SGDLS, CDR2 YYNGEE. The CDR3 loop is CASSVEAGVQPQHF. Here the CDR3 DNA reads TGTGCCAGCAGCGTAGAAGCAGGCGTGCAGCCCCAGCATTTT.

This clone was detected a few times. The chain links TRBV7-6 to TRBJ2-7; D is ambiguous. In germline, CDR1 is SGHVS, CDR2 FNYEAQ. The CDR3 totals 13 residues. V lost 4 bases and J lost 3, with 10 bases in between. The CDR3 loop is CASSSGSNYEQYF. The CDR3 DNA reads TGTGCCAGCAGCTCCGGGTCTAACTACGAGCAGTACTTC.

CDR3 nucleotide sequence: TGTGCCAGCAGCCGGGTAAGCACAGATACGCAGTATTTT. This sequence encodes CASSRVSTDTQYF. The V gene is TRBV5-6, the J gene TRBJ2-3; D is uncertain. The CDR3 loop spans 13 amino acids. V was cut by 4 bases and J by 0 bases, with 6 bases left in between. CDR1 SGHDT and CDR2 YYEEEE come from the germline V gene.

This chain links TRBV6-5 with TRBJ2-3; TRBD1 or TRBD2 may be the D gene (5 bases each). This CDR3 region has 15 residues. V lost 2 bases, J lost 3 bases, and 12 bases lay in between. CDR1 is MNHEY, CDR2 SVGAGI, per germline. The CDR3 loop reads CASSYRGRETDTQYF. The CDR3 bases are TGTGCCAGCAGTTACCGGGGCAGGGAGACAGATACGCAGTATTTT.

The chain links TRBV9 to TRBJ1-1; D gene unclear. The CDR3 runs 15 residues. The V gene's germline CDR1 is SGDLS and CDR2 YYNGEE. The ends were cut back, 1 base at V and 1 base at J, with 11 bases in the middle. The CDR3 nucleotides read TGTGCCAGCAGCGTAACCCAAGGCCCGAACACTGAAGCTTTCTTT. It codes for CASSVTQGPNTEAFF. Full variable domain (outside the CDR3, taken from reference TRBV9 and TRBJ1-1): DSGVTQTPKHLITATGQRVTLRCSPRSGDLSVYWYQQSLDQGLQFLIQYYNGEERAKGNILERFSAQQFPDLHSELNLSSLELGDSALYFCASSVTQGPNTEAFFGQGTRLTVV.

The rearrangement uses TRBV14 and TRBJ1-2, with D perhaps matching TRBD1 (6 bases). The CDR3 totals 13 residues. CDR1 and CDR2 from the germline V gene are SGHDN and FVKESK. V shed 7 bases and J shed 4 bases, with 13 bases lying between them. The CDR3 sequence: CASTPGQFYGYTF. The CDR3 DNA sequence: TGTGCCAGCACCCCGGGACAATTCTATGGCTACACCTTC.

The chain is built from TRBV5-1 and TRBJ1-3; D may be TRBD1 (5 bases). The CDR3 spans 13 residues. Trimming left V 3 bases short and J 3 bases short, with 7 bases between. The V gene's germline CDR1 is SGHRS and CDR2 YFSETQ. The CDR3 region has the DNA TGCGCCAGCAGCTCGGACATTGGAAACACCATATATTTT. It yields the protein CASSSDIGNTIYF.